This T cell receptor beta chain stems from a study of response to subunit inactivated influenza vaccine. The CDR3 covers 13 residues. Germline V gene data show CDR1 as SGHDT and CDR2 as YYEEEE. The germline V and J ends were trimmed by 4 bases and 2 bases, with 10 bases remaining between them. This clonotype appeared many times. TCRdb reanalysed the RT-PCR reads using MiXCR and keeps one entry per CDR3 protein. This table holds approximately 310,000 distinct CDR3 sequences, 20% to 25% found once. The receptor comes from a man aged 45 to 70 who received an inactivated influenza vaccine. The sample here was PBMCs from blood, taken roughly 20 months after vaccination. This chain joins TRBV5-6 and TRBJ2-7, with D perhaps given as TRBD1 or TRBD2 (5 bases each). CDR3 DNA: TGTGCCAGCAGCCGGGACCTCACCTACGAGCAGTACTTC. Protein product: CASSRDLTYEQYF.